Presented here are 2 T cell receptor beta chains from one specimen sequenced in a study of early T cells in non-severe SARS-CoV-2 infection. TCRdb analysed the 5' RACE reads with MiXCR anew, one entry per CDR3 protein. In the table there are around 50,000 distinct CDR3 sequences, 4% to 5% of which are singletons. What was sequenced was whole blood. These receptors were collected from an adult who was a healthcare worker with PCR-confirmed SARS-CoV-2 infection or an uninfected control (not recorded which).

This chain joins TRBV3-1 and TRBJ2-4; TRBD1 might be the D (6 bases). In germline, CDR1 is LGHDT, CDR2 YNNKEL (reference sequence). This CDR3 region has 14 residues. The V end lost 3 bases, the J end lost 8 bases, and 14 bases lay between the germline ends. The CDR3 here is CASSHGTIGDIQYF. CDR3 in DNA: TGTGCCAGCAGCCATGGGACAATCGGGGACATTCAGTACTTC. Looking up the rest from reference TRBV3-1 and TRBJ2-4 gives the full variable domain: DTAVSQTPKYLVTQMGNDKSIKCEQNLGHDTMYWYKQDSKKFLKIMFSYNNKELIINETVPNRFSPKSPDKAHLNLHINSLELGDSAVYFCASSHGTIGDIQYFGAGTRLSVL.

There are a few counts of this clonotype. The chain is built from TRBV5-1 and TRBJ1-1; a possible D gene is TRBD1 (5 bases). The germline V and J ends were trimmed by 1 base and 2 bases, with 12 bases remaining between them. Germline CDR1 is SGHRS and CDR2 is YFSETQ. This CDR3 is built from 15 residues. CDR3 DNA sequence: TGCGCCAGCAGCTTGTTTGCAGGGAGAAACACTGAAGCTTTCTTT. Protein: CASSLFAGRNTEAFF.